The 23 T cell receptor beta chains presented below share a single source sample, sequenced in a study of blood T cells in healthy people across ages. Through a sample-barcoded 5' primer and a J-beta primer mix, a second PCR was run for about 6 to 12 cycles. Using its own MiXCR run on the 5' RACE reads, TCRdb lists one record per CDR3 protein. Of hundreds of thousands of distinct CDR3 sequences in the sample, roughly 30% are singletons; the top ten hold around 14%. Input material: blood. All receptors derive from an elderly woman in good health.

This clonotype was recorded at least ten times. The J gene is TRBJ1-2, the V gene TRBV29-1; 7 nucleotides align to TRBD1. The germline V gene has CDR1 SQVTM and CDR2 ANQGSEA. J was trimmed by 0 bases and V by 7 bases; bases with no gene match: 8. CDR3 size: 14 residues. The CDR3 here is CSDRDGTANYGYTF. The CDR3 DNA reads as TGCAGCGACCGAGATGGGACAGCTAACTATGGCTACACCTTC. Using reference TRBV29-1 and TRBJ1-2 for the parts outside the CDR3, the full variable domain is SAVISQKPSRDICQRGTSLTIQCQVDSQVTMMFWYRQQPGQSLTLIATANQGSEATYESGFVIDKFPISRPNLTFSTLTVSNMSPEDSSIYLCSDRDGTANYGYTFGSGTRLTVV.

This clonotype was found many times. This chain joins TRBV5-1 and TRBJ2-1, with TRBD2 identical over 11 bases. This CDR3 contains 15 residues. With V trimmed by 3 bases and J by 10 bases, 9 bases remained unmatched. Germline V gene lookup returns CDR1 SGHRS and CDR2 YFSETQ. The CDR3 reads CASSWSSGGAEEQFF. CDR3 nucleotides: TGCGCCAGCAGCTGGAGTAGCGGGGGGGCGGAGGAGCAGTTCTTC.

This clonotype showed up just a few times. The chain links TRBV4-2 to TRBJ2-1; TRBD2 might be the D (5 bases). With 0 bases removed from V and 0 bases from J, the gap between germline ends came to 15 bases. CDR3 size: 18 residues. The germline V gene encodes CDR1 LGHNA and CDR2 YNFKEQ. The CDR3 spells CASSQDGLGRYSYNEQFF. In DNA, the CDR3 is TGTGCCAGCAGCCAAGATGGACTTGGGCGGTACTCCTACAATGAGCAGTTCTTC.

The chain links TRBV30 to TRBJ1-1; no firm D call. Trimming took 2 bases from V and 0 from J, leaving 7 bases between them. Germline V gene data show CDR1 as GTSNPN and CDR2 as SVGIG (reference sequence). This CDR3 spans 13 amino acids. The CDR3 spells CAWSYKLNTEAFF. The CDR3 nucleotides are TGTGCCTGGAGTTACAAGTTGAACACTGAAGCTTTCTTT. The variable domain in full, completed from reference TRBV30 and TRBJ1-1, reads SQTIHQWPATLVQPVGSPLSLECTVEGTSNPNLYWYRQAAGRGLQLLFYSVGIGQISSEVPQNLSASRPQDRQFILSSKKLLLSDSGFYLCAWSYKLNTEAFFGQGTRLTVV.

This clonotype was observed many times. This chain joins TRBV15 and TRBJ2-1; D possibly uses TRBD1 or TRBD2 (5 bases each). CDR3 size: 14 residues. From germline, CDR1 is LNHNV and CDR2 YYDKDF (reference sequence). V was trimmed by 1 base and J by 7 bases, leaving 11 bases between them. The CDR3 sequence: CATSRGGTANEQFF. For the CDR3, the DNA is TGTGCCACCAGCAGAGGAGGGACGGCTAATGAGCAGTTCTTC.

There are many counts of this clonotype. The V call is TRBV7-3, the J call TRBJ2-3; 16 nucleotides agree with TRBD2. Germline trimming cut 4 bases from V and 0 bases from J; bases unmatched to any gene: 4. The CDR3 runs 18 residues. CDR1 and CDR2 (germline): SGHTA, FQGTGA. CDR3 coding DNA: TGTGCCAGCAGCTCGGGACTAGCGGGGGGGCTTAGCACAGATACGCAGTATTTT. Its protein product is CASSSGLAGGLSTDTQYF.

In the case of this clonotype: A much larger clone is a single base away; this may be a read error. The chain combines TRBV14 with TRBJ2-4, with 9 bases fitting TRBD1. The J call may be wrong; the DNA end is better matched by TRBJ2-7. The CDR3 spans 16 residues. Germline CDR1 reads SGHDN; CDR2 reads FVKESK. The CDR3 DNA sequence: TGTGCCAGCAGCCCTTTCAGGACAGGGGACGGCTACGAGCAGTACTTC. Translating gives CASSPFRTGDGYEQYF.

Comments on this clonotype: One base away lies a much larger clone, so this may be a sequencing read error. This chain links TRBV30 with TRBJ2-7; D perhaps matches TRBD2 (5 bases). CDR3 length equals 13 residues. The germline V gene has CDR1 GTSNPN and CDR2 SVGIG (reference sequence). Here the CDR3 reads CAGRPTGAYEQYF. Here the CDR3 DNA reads TGTGCCGGGAGACCCACTGGGGCCTACGAGCAGTACTTC.

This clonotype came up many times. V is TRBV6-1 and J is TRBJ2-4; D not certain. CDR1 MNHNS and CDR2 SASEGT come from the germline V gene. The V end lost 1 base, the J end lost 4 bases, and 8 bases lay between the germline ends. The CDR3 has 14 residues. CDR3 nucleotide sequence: TGTGCCAGCAGTGAAGGGCCAGGAAAAAACATTCAGTACTTC. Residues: CASSEGPGKNIQYF.

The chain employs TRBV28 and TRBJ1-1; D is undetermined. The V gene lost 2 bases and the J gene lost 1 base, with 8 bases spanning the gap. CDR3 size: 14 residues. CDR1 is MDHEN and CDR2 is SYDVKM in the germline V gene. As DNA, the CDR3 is TGTGCCAGCAGTTTAGTGTGGCAGAACACTGAAGCTTTCTTT. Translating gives CASSLVWQNTEAFF. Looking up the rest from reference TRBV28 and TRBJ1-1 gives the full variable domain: DVKVTQSSRYLVKRTGEKVFLECVQDMDHENMFWYRQDPGLGLRLIYFSYDVKMKEKGDIPEGYSVSREKKERFSLILESASTNQTSMYLCASSLVWQNTEAFFGQGTRLTVV.

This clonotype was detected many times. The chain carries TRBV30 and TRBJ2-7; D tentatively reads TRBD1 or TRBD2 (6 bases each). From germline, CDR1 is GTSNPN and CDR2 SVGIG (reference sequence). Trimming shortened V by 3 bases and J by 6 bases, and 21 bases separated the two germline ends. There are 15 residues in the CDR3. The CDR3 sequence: CAWSTRKGGTSEQYF. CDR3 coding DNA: TGTGCCTGGAGCACTAGGAAAGGGGGGACAAGCGAGCAGTACTTC.

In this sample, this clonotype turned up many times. CDR3 bases: TGTGCCAGCAGCTTCTCCCCCGGGGGACTAGCCTACAATGAGCAGTTCTTC. The encoded protein is CASSFSPGGLAYNEQFF. The rearrangement joins TRBV7-2 to TRBJ2-1, with TRBD2 matching over 8 bases. CDR1 is SGHTA and CDR2 is FQGNSA in the germline V gene. This CDR3 spans 17 amino acids. The J segment lost 2 bases and the V segment lost 3 bases, leaving 9 bases of the junction unmatched.

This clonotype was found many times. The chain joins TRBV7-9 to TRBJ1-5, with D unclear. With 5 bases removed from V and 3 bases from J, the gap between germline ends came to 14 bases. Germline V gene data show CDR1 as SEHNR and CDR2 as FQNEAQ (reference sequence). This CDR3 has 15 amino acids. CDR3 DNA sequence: TGTGCCAGCAGCCAAGGGCCCCAATCCAATCAGCCCCAGCATTTT. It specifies CASSQGPQSNQPQHF.

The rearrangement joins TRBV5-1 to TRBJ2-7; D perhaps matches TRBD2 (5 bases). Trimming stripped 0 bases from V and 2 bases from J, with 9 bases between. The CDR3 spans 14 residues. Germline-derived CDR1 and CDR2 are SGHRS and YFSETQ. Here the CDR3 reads CASSLELEPYEQYF. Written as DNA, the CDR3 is TGCGCCAGCAGCTTGGAACTAGAACCCTACGAGCAGTACTTC. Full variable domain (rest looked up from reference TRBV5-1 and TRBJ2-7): KAGVTQTPRYLIKTRGQQVTLSCSPISGHRSVSWYQQTPGQGLQFLFEYFSETQRNKGNFPGRFSGRQFSNSRSEMNVSTLELGDSALYLCASSLELEPYEQYFGPGTRLTVT.

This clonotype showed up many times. The CDR3 loop reads CSSSRDSHNEKLFF. The CDR3 coding sequence is TGCAGCTCAAGCCGGGACAGTCATAATGAAAAACTGTTTTTT. The chain is built from TRBV29-1 and TRBJ1-4; the match to TRBD1 covers 7 bases. V shed 8 bases and J 4 bases; nucleotides not matched to a gene: 10. Germline loops: CDR1 SQVTM, CDR2 ANQGSEA. CDR3 length: 14 amino acids.

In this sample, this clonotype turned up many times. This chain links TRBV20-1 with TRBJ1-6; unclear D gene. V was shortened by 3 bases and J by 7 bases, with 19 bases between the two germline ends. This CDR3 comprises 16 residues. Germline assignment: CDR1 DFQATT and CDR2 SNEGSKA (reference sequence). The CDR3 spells CSASRGEGHGNSPLHF. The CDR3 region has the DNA TGCAGTGCTAGTCGTGGGGAAGGGCATGGAAATTCACCCCTCCACTTT.

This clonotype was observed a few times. The CDR3 DNA sequence: TGCGCCAGCAGCCAAGAAGGGCGGGGGGGCCAAGATACGCAGTATTTT. Amino acids: CASSQEGRGGQDTQYF. The chain employs TRBV4-3 and TRBJ2-3, with 9 bases that match TRBD2. The CDR3 runs to 16 residues. The junction had 6 bases not matched to a gene; V was cut back by 0 bases and J by 5 bases. Germline V gene data show CDR1 as LGHNA and CDR2 as YSLEER.

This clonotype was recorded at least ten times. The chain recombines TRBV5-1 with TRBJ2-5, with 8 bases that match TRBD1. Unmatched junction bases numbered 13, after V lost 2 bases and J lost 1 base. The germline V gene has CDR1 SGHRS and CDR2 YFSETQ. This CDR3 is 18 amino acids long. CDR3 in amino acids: CASSLISGTGTPQETQYF. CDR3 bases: TGCGCCAGCAGCTTAATTTCCGGGACAGGAACTCCCCAAGAGACCCAGTACTTC.

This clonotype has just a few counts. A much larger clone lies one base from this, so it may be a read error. The DNA of the CDR3 is TGTGCCTGCAGCCTTCAGCCCCTTGACTATGGCTACACCTTC. Residues: CACSLQPLDYGYTF. J is TRBJ1-2 and V is TRBV28; D is ambiguous. The germline V gene encodes CDR1 MDHEN and CDR2 SYDVKM. This CDR3 comprises 14 residues.

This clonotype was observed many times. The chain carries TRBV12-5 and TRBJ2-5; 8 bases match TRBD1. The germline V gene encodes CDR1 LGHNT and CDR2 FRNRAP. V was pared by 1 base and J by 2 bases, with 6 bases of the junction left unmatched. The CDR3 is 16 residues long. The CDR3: CASGLGTGTLQETQYF. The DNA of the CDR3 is TGTGCTAGTGGTTTGGGGACAGGGACCCTTCAAGAGACCCAGTACTTC. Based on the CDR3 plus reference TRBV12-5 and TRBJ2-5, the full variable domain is DARVTQTPRHKVTEMGQEVTMRCQPILGHNTVFWYRQTMMQGLELLAYFRNRAPLDDSGMPKDRFSAEMPDATLATLKIQPSEPRDSAVYFCASGLGTGTLQETQYFGPGTRLLVL.

CDR3 coding DNA: TGTGCCAGTAAGATGCGGACAGGAGAAGCTTTCTTT. It specifies CASKMRTGEAFF. The chain uses TRBV19 and TRBJ1-1; 7 bases align to TRBD1. The germline V gene has CDR1 LNHDA and CDR2 SQIVND (reference sequence). With V trimmed by 7 bases and J by 8 bases, 7 bases remained unmatched. CDR3 size: 12 residues.

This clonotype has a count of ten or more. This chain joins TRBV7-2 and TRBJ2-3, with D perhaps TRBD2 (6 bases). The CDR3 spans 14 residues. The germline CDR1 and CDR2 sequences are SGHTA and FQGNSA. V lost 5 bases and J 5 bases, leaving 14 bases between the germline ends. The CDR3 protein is CASSQGLTGDTQYF. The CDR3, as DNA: TGTGCCAGCAGCCAGGGACTCACGGGAGATACGCAGTATTTT.

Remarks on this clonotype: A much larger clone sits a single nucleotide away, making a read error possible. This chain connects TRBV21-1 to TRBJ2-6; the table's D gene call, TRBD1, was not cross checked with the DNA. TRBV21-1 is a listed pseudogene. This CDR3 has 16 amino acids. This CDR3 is CASAGQGADRANVLTF. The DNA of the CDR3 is TGTGCCAGCGCGGGACAGGGGGCTGATAGGGCCAACGTCCTGACTTTC.